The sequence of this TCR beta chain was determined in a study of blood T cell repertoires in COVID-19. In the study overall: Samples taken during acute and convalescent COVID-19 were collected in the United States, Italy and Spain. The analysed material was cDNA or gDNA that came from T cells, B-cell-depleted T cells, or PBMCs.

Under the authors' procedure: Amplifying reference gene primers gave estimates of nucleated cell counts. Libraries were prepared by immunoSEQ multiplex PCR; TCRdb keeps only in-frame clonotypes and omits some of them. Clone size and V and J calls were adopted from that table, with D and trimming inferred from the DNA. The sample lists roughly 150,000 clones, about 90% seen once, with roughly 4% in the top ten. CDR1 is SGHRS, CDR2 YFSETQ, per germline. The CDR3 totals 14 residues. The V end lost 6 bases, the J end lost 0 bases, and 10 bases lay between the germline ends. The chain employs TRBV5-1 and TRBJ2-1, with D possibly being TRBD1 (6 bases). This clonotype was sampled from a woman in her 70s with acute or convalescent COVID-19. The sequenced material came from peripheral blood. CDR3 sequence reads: CASNQGGSYNEQFF. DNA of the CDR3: TGCGCCAGCAACCAAGGGGGCTCCTACAATGAGCAGTTCTTC.